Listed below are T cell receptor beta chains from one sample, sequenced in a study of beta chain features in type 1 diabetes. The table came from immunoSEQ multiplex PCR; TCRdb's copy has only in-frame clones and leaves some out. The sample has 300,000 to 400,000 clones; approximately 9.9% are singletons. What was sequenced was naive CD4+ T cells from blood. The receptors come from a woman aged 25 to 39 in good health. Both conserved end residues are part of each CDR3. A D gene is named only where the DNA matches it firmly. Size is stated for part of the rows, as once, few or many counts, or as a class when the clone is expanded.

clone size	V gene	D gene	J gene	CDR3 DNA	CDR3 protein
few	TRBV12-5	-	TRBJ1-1	TGTGCTAGTGGTCCAGGGGCTTGGACTGAAGCTTTCTTT	CASGPGAWTEAFF
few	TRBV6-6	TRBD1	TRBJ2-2	TGTGCCAGCAGGCGACAGGGCGCGAACACCGGGGAGCTGTTTTTT	CASRRQGANTGELFF
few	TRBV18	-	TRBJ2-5	TGTGCCAGCTCTCCAGCAGGGCAGGAGACCCAGTACTTC	CASSPAGQETQYF
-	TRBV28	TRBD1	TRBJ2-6	TGTGCCAGCAGCCCCGGGACAGGGGTCCCCTCTGGGGCCAACGTCCTGACTTTC	CASSPGTGVPSGANVLTF
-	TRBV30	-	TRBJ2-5	TGTGCCCATGACCCTTTGGGCCCACAAGAGACCCAGTACTTC	CAHDPLGPQETQYF
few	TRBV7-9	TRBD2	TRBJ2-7	TGTGCCAGCAGCTTAGCCCTAGCGGACCGACCGGGCGAGCAGTACTTC	CASSLALADRPGEQYF
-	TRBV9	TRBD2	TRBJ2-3	TGTGCCAGCGGCCCCTACCTCCTAGCGGGAGACATCCCAGATACGCAGTATTTT	CASGPYLLAGDIPDTQYF
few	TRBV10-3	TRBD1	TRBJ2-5	TGTGCCATCAGTGACTCGACAGGGCAAGAGACCCAGTACTTC	CAISDSTGQETQYF
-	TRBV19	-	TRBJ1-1	TGTGCCAGTAGTATAGTTCCAGAAGCTTTCTTT	CASSIVPEAFF
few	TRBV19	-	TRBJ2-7	TGTGCCAGTAGTATAAGTGGAGGGACAGCGAACTCCTACGAGCAGTACTTC	CASSISGGTANSYEQYF
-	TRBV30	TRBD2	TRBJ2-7	TGTGCCTGGAGTGCGGGACGTACGGGACTAGCGGACCCCTACGAGCAGTACTTC	CAWSAGRTGLADPYEQYF
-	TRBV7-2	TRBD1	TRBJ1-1	TGTGCCAGCAGCCTACAGGGGGTAACTGAAGCTTTCTTT	CASSLQGVTEAFF
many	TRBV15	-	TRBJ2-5	TGTGCCACCAGCTCCGGAAGCGCAGAGACCCAGTACTTC	CATSSGSAETQYF